What follows are 17 T cell receptor beta chains derived from one specimen sequenced in a study of shared clonotypes between healthy human individuals. Measured with immunoSEQ multiplex PCR; TCRdb has only the in-frame clones, and not every one. The table has more than 400,000 clones, about 72% seen once. The sample consisted of PBMCs. The receptors were sampled from a woman in her thirties or forties in good health. Some clones in this sample may be carry-over from other donors' samples.

J is TRBJ2-1 and V is TRBV2; D may be TRBD1 (6 bases). This CDR3 comprises 14 residues. Trimming cost V 6 bases and J 0 bases, with 9 bases left between them. Germline V gene data show CDR1 as SNHLY and CDR2 as FYNNEI. Here the CDR3 DNA reads TGTGCCAGCAGAGGGACAAGCTCCTACAATGAGCAGTTCTTC. Its protein product is CASRGTSSYNEQFF.

The V call is TRBV4-3, the J call TRBJ2-1, with D possibly TRBD2 on 5 matching bases. The CDR3 extends over 17 amino acids. Germline CDR1 and CDR2: LGHNA and YSLEER. V shed 2 bases and J shed 0 bases, with 14 bases lying between them. CDR3 coding DNA: TGCGCCAGCAGCCAAACCCCACGGGGTAGCTCCTACAATGAGCAGTTCTTC. As protein: CASSQTPRGSSYNEQFF.

V usage is TRBV10-3 and J usage is TRBJ2-7; weak D call: TRBD1 (6 bases). V was cut by 10 bases and J by 0 bases, with 13 bases left in between. Germline CDR1 is ENHRY and CDR2 is SYGVKD. The CDR3 totals 13 residues. The CDR3 bases are TGTGCCAGTCGGGACATCGTCTCCTACGAGCAGTACTTC. This sequence encodes CASRDIVSYEQYF.

This rearrangement joins TRBV23-1 to TRBJ1-2; D is possibly TRBD1 (5 bases). TRBV23-1 is identified as an open reading frame with a role that is uncertain. V lost 6 bases and J lost 8, with 19 bases in between. There are 14 residues in the CDR3. CDR3 residues: CASRNRCPGKGYTF. The CDR3 DNA reads as TGCGCCAGCAGGAATAGGTGCCCAGGGAAAGGCTACACCTTC.

This chain links TRBV28 with TRBJ2-7, with 7 bases lining up with TRBD1. The CDR3 contains 17 residues. Germline V gene sequence: CDR1 MDHEN, CDR2 SYDVKM. With V trimmed by 4 bases and J by 0 bases, 12 bases remained unmatched. The CDR3 is CASSYPLGAGGSYEQYF. As DNA, the CDR3 is TGTGCCAGCAGTTACCCCCTCGGGGCAGGGGGCTCCTACGAGCAGTACTTC.

This clone has just one count. The chain employs TRBV5-8 and TRBJ1-3; 11 nucleotides align to TRBD1. TRBJ2-2 explains the end of the DNA better; the J call may be wrong. CDR3 length: 15 residues. Per the germline V gene, CDR1 is SGHTS and CDR2 is YDEGEE. The CDR3 is CASSLSGTGGRELFF. Here the CDR3 DNA reads TGTGCCAGCAGCTTGTCGGGGACAGGGGGACGGGAGCTGTTTTTT.

This sequence joins TRBV10-1 and TRBJ2-1; 9 nucleotides align to TRBD2. The length of the CDR3 is 15 residues. Per the germline V gene, CDR1 is WNHNN and CDR2 is SYGVQD (reference sequence). Trimming cost V 4 bases and J 4 bases; bases outside gene matches: 5. The CDR3 loop is CASSGLAGIYNEQFF. CDR3 nucleotides: TGCGCCAGCAGTGGTCTAGCGGGAATATACAATGAGCAGTTCTTC.

The chain recombines TRBV23-1 with TRBJ2-3; TRBD1 matches 9 bases. TRBV23-1 qualifies as an ORF whose function is uncertain. Trimming cost V 4 bases and J 1 base; bases outside gene matches: 15. The CDR3 consists of 19 residues. This CDR3 is CASSLPGQGEAKGTDTQYF. The CDR3 region has the DNA TGCGCCAGCAGTCTTCCGGGACAGGGAGAGGCCAAGGGCACAGATACGCAGTATTTT.

The chain uses TRBV7-9 and TRBJ2-2, with a tentative D call TRBD1 (6 bases). CDR1 is SEHNR, CDR2 FQNEAQ, per germline (reference sequence). CDR3 length equals 14 residues. V was trimmed by 7 bases and J by 2 bases, leaving 11 bases between them. CDR3 DNA sequence: TGTGCCAGCACCCCGGACAGAAACACCGGGGAGCTGTTTTTT. The encoded protein is CASTPDRNTGELFF.

V usage is TRBV19 and J usage is TRBJ2-1; perhaps TRBD2 as D (6 bases). V was trimmed by 7 bases and J by 9 bases, leaving 25 bases between them. The length of the CDR3 is 16 residues. Looked up from germline, CDR1 is LNHDA and CDR2 is SQIVND (reference sequence). Here the CDR3 reads CASKGGSGYPEGEQFF. The CDR3 DNA is TGTGCCAGTAAAGGTGGAAGCGGGTACCCCGAGGGTGAGCAGTTCTTC.

The V call is TRBV19, the J call TRBJ2-7; D is unresolved. The CDR3 is 13 residues long. Trimming left V 6 bases short and J 2 bases short, with 11 bases between. CDR1 is LNHDA and CDR2 is SQIVND in the germline V gene (reference sequence). The DNA for the CDR3 is TGTGCCAGTAGCCGCGGTACTACCTACGAGCAGTACTTC. This encodes CASSRGTTYEQYF.

The V and J genes are TRBV11-2 and TRBJ1-1, with TRBD1 as a possible D gene (5 bases). This CDR3 has 13 amino acids. Trimming removed 1 base from V and 5 bases from J, with 8 bases in between. In germline, CDR1 is SGHAT, CDR2 FQNNGV. The CDR3 bases are TGTGCCAGCAGCTTAGCAGGGAGGACTGAAGCTTTCTTT. Amino acid sequence: CASSLAGRTEAFF. Drawing the rest from reference TRBV11-2 and TRBJ1-1, the complete variable domain is EAGVAQSPRYKIIEKRQSVAFWCNPISGHATLYWYQQILGQGPKLLIQFQNNGVVDDSQLPKDRFSAERLKGVDSTLKIQPAKLEDSAVYLCASSLAGRTEAFFGQGTRLTVV.

On this clone: The sample contains more than one DNA sequence encoding this CDR3. This sequence joins TRBV18 and TRBJ2-3, with a possible D match to TRBD2 (5 bases). Germline-derived CDR1 and CDR2 are KGHSH and LQKENI. Trimming left V 3 bases short and J 0 bases short, with 7 bases between. The CDR3 contains 14 residues. The CDR3 protein is CASSPRTSTDTQYF. Here the CDR3 DNA reads TGTGCCAGCTCACCCCGGACTAGCACAGATACGCAGTATTTT.

This clone has more than one count but fewer than ten. J is TRBJ2-1 and V is TRBV7-6; 10 bases align to TRBD1. The germline CDR1 and CDR2 sequences are SGHVS and FNYEAQ. The CDR3 is 15 residues long. After removal of 5 bases from V and 7 bases from J, the junction contained 8 bases not matched to a gene. The CDR3: CASSGRQGAGNEQFF. CDR3 sequence (DNA): TGTGCCAGCAGCGGTAGACAGGGGGCTGGGAATGAGCAGTTCTTC. Together with reference TRBV7-6 and TRBJ2-1, the CDR3 gives the full variable domain: GAGVSQSPRYKVTKRGQDVALRCDPISGHVSLYWYRQALGQGPEFLTYFNYEAQQDKSGLPNDRFSAERPEGSISTLTIQRTEQRDSAMYRCASSGRQGAGNEQFFGPGTRLTVL.

The chain uses TRBV27 and TRBJ2-3, with 7 bases fitting TRBD2. The CDR3 consists of 14 residues. The germline V gene encodes CDR1 MNHEY and CDR2 SMNVEV (reference sequence). Germline trimming cut 7 bases from V and 5 bases from J; bases unmatched to any gene: 9. The CDR3: CASKAGPSGDTQYF. CDR3 coding DNA: TGTGCCAGCAAAGCGGGACCATCTGGAGATACGCAGTATTTT.

V is TRBV5-6 and J is TRBJ2-7; 10 bases are shared with TRBD1. The CDR3 is 15 amino acids. CDR1 is SGHDT, CDR2 YYEEEE, per germline. V shed 3 bases, J shed 0 bases, and the junction held 3 bases outside the gene matches. CDR3 bases: TGTGCCAGCAGCTCCGGGACAGGGGCCTCCTACGAGCAGTACTTC. This gives the protein CASSSGTGASYEQYF.

The chain combines TRBV28 with TRBJ1-5; D unresolved. The CDR3 has 19 residues. The V gene lost 2 bases and the J gene lost 0 bases, with 20 bases spanning the gap. The germline CDR1 and CDR2 sequences are MDHEN and SYDVKM. The CDR3 nucleotides read TGTGCCAGCAGTTTAGTCTTTTGGGGTCCGGGCAATAGCAATCAGCCCCAGCATTTT. Translating it yields CASSLVFWGPGNSNQPQHF.